One and the same sample provided the 22 T cell receptor beta chains below, sequenced in a study of blood T cell repertoires in COVID-19. The data were produced by immunoSEQ multiplex PCR, yet TCRdb's version contains in-frame clones alone and is incomplete. This table has around 180,000 clones, about 90% appearing once. Sequencing was done on a sample of peripheral blood. These receptors were collected from a man between 65 and 85 years old with active or convalescent COVID-19.

This clone showed up just once. The chain recombines TRBV7-2 with TRBJ1-2, with TRBD1 matching 8 bases. Germline CDR1 SGHTA, CDR2 FQGNSA. The CDR3 is 13 residues long. The junction had 7 bases not matched to a gene; V was cut back by 5 bases and J by 8 bases. DNA of the CDR3: TGTGCCAGCAGCCCCCAGGGGGCGTGGGGCTACACCTTC. This codes for CASSPQGAWGYTF.

This clone was recorded a few times. The chain couples TRBV7-2 to TRBJ1-1; D is possibly TRBD1 (5 bases). V lost 5 bases, J lost 2 bases, and 15 bases lay in between. Germline V gives CDR1 SGHTA, CDR2 FQGNSA. The CDR3 consists of 15 residues. The CDR3 is CASSAAGTGNTEAFF. CDR3 nucleotides: TGTGCCAGCAGCGCGGCCGGGACTGGAAACACTGAAGCTTTCTTT.

The CDR3 loop is CASSDLAMGQGLQPQHF. The CDR3 nucleotides are TGTGCCAGCAGTGATTTGGCTATGGGACAGGGCCTTCAGCCCCAGCATTTT. The chain recombines TRBV2 with TRBJ1-5; TRBD1 aligns across 9 bases. The V gene end was trimmed by 3 bases and the J gene end by 6 bases; junction bases not matched to a gene: 12. Germline lookup yields CDR1 SNHLY and CDR2 FYNNEI. The CDR3 covers 17 residues.

CDR3 in amino acids: CASSLQDRGSYEQYF. Written as DNA, the CDR3 is TGCGCCAGCAGCCTCCAGGACAGGGGATCCTACGAGCAGTACTTC. The chain carries TRBV4-1 and TRBJ2-7; 9 bases agree with TRBD1. In germline, CDR1 is MGHRA, CDR2 YSYEKL. V lost 4 bases, J lost 1 base, and 5 bases stayed unmatched. The CDR3 has 15 amino acids.

V and J are TRBV7-9 and TRBJ1-1, with a tentative D call TRBD1 (6 bases). The CDR3 consists of 14 residues. Germline V CDR1 and CDR2: SEHNR, FQNEAQ (reference sequence). The V end lost 5 bases, the J end lost 6 bases, and 16 bases lay between the germline ends. DNA of the CDR3: TGTGCCAGCAGCCTCGAGGGGGTAATGGCTGAAGCTTTCTTT. The encoded protein is CASSLEGVMAEAFF.

This clone was recorded a few times. This chain connects TRBV5-8 to TRBJ1-2; 8 bases map to TRBD1. There are 15 residues in the CDR3. Germline-derived CDR1 and CDR2 are SGHTS and YDEGEE. The junction had 7 bases not matched to a gene; V was cut back by 2 bases and J by 4 bases. The CDR3 spells CASSLPDRESYGYTF. The CDR3 DNA is TGTGCCAGCAGCTTACCGGACAGGGAGTCCTATGGCTACACCTTC.

The CDR3 spells CASSPGRTSTDTQYF. CDR3 in DNA: TGTGCCAGCTCACCCGGGAGGACTAGCACAGATACGCAGTATTTT. The rearrangement uses TRBV18 and TRBJ2-3; 7 bases align to TRBD2. This CDR3 comprises 15 residues. V dropped 3 bases and J dropped 0; count of bases not matched to a gene: 3. Germline V lookup: CDR1 KGHSH, CDR2 LQKENI.

The V call is TRBV27, the J call TRBJ1-2; 7 positions match TRBD1. The CDR3 spans 14 residues. Germline assignment: CDR1 MNHEY and CDR2 SMNVEV (reference sequence). J was trimmed by 1 base and V by 8 bases; bases with no gene match: 7. The CDR3: CASGTTGHNYGYTF. The CDR3 coding sequence is TGTGCCAGCGGTACGACAGGGCATAACTATGGCTACACCTTC.

The chain joins TRBV7-2 to TRBJ1-5; D possibly corresponds to TRBD1 (5 bases). Trimming stripped 4 bases from V and 0 bases from J, with 7 bases between. In germline, CDR1 is SGHTA, CDR2 FQGNSA. This CDR3 region has 14 residues. Here the CDR3 reads CASSWDFSNQPQHF. CDR3 sequence (DNA): TGTGCCAGCAGCTGGGACTTTAGCAATCAGCCCCAGCATTTT.

The chain is built from TRBV5-1 and TRBJ1-2; 9 positions agree with TRBD1. This CDR3 has 13 residues. The V gene end was trimmed by 2 bases and the J gene end by 8 bases; junction bases not matched to a gene: 4. Germline V lookup: CDR1 SGHRS, CDR2 YFSETQ. DNA of the CDR3: TGCGCCAGCAGCTTAGGACAGGGGTGGGGCTACACCTTC. Translating gives CASSLGQGWGYTF.

CDR3 in DNA: TGCAGTGCCCACAGGGGGAGGGAAGCTTTCTTT. Encoded protein: CSAHRGREAFF. The V gene is TRBV20-1, the J gene TRBJ1-1; 8 bases are a match to TRBD1. The CDR3 consists of 11 residues. Germline V lookup: CDR1 DFQATT, CDR2 SNEGSKA (reference sequence). Trimming cost V 6 bases and J 8 bases; bases outside gene matches: 5.

The chain recombines TRBV27 with TRBJ2-1; D call uncertain. The CDR3 length is 13 residues. CDR1 and CDR2 from the germline V gene are MNHEY and SMNVEV (reference sequence). The V and J ends lost 3 bases and 6 bases respectively, with 9 bases between them. CDR3 nucleotide sequence: TGTGCCAGCAGTTTCGTGGTGAGCAATGAGCAGTTCTTC. Its translation: CASSFVVSNEQFF.

In this sample, this clone turned up a few times. This chain joins TRBV30 and TRBJ1-1, with unresolved D. CDR1 GTSNPN and CDR2 SVGIG come from the germline V gene (reference sequence). This CDR3 contains 13 residues. The germline V and J ends were trimmed by 8 bases and 5 bases, with 18 bases remaining between them. This chain's CDR3 is CALHRARRTEAFF. Written as DNA, the CDR3 is TGTGCCCTCCACCGGGCCCGGAGGACTGAAGCTTTCTTT.

The gene calls are TRBV5-4 and TRBJ2-1, with 9 positions matching TRBD2. This CDR3 is built from 16 residues. After removal of 0 bases from V and 3 bases from J, the junction contained 4 bases not matched to a gene. Looked up from germline, CDR1 is SGHNT and CDR2 is YYREEE (reference sequence). The CDR3 loop reads CASSLGSGSLYNEQFF. The CDR3 bases are TGTGCCAGCAGCTTGGGTAGCGGGAGCCTCTACAATGAGCAGTTCTTC.

The chain couples TRBV7-9 to TRBJ2-2; D not resolved. Germline CDR1 and CDR2: SEHNR and FQNEAQ (reference sequence). CDR3 length: 14 residues. The ends were cut back, 3 bases at V and 2 bases at J, with 7 bases in the middle. The CDR3 DNA reads TGTGCCAGCAGCTTTAGTAGTAACACCGGGGAGCTGTTTTTT. This encodes CASSFSSNTGELFF.

The sample holds one count of this clone. This rearrangement joins TRBV19 to TRBJ1-3, with 8 bases fitting TRBD1. The V gene's germline CDR1 is LNHDA and CDR2 SQIVND (reference sequence). The length of the CDR3 is 14 residues. V was pared by 3 bases and J by 5 bases, with 3 bases of the junction left unmatched. The CDR3 region is CASSMGTGRNTIYF. CDR3 DNA: TGTGCCAGTAGTATGGGGACAGGACGAAACACCATATATTTT.

This sequence joins TRBV2 and TRBJ2-2; 14 positions match TRBD2. V was pared by 8 bases and J by 6 bases, with 14 bases of the junction left unmatched. There are 18 residues in the CDR3. The germline V gene has CDR1 SNHLY and CDR2 FYNNEI. CDR3 DNA: TGTGCCAGCTCTCTTCCGGGACTAGCGGGAGATCGGGCCGGGGAGCTGTTTTTT. Its translation: CASSLPGLAGDRAGELFF.

The CDR3, as DNA: TGCAGCGTTGAAGGAACCGCGGGGCAGCCCCAGCATTTT. Protein: CSVEGTAGQPQHF. This chain uses TRBV29-1 with TRBJ1-5, with no clear D. This CDR3 comprises 13 residues. Germline CDR1 is SQVTM and CDR2 is ANQGSEA. The V gene lost 1 base and the J gene lost 7 bases, with 11 bases spanning the gap.

The chain couples TRBV27 to TRBJ2-1; D is unclear. Germline CDR1 is MNHEY and CDR2 is SMNVEV (reference sequence). V lost 7 bases and J lost 1, with 11 bases in between. The CDR3 spans 14 residues. In DNA, the CDR3 is TGTGCCAGCACCCTGTCGAGTTCCTACAATGAGCAGTTCTTC. It is translated as CASTLSSSYNEQFF.

This chain uses TRBV18 with TRBJ1-6; perhaps TRBD1 as D (5 bases). The V gene's germline CDR1 is KGHSH and CDR2 LQKENI. The CDR3 loop spans 18 amino acids. V was cut by 3 bases and J by 5 bases, with 20 bases left in between. CDR3 nucleotides: TGTGCCAGCTCACCTCTCCGCACAGGCGCCTCGGATAATTCACCCCTCCACTTT. Its translation is CASSPLRTGASDNSPLHF.

This clone was recorded a few times. The chain uses TRBV4-1 and TRBJ1-5, with D unresolved. Germline CDR1 MGHRA, CDR2 YSYEKL. The V gene lost 1 base and the J gene lost 4 bases, with 8 bases spanning the gap. There are 14 residues in the CDR3. For the CDR3, the DNA is TGCGCCAGCAGCCAAGGGCAGGCTAATCAGCCCCAGCATTTT. It specifies CASSQGQANQPQHF.

This clone appeared a few times. V is TRBV19 and J is TRBJ1-3, with D hard to call. Trimming pared 6 bases from V and 2 bases from J, leaving 8 bases between. The CDR3 is 13 residues long. Germline lookup yields CDR1 LNHDA and CDR2 SQIVND (reference sequence). The CDR3 sequence: CASRVPAGNTIYF. The DNA for the CDR3 is TGTGCCAGTAGAGTGCCGGCTGGAAACACCATATATTTT.